This T cell receptor (beta chain) was profiled in a study of blood T cell repertoires in COVID-19. Study-wide background: Acute-phase and convalescent COVID-19 samples originated in the United States, Italy and Spain.

Deletions cut 4 bases from V and 6 bases from J, with 8 bases between. The CDR3 consists of 11 residues. CDR1 is SQVTM, CDR2 ANQGSEA, per germline. Sequencing used immunoSEQ multiplex PCR; TCRdb keeps in-frame clones, though not all of them. In the table there are roughly 220,000 clones, around four fifths of which are singletons. The chain uses TRBV29-1 and TRBJ2-3, with D uncertain. The TCR sequence derives from a man younger than 40 with active or convalescent COVID-19. The sequenced sample was peripheral blood. CDR3 sequence (DNA): TGCAGCGTTGTCGGGTACGATACGCAGTATTTT. Protein: CSVVGYDTQYF.